A selection of T cell receptor beta chains follows, all from one sample in a study of graft-versus-host responses after intestinal transplantation. TCRdb keeps only in-frame clones here, not all; method: immunoSEQ multiplex PCR. The sample carries about 97,000 clones, 90% recorded once. The starting material was PBMCs, obtained just under 460 days after intestinal transplant. The receptors stem from a human patient who received an intestinal transplant, so some T cells may come from the graft donor. The CDR3 runs from the conserved cysteine through the conserved F or W. Each record gives: V gene, D gene, clone size, J gene, CDR3 protein, CDR3 DNA. A D gene is named only where the DNA matches it firmly. The size field is filled for only some rows; it gives once, few, many or a size class.

TRBV15	.	.	TRBJ2-4	CATSRDWAGGNIQYF	TGCGCCACCAGCAGAGATTGGGCAGGGGGGAACATTCAGTACTTC
TRBV29-1	.	.	TRBJ2-7	CSVEGGAGTHYEQYF	TGCAGCGTTGAAGGGGGGGCCGGCACCCACTACGAGCAGTACTTC
TRBV10-3	TRBD1	.	TRBJ1-3	CAITPGQGNTIYF	TGTGCCATCACCCCGGGACAGGGAAACACCATATATTTT
TRBV4-1	.	.	TRBJ2-2	CASSQATPAGELFF	TGCGCCAGCAGCCAGGCAACTCCCGCCGGGGAGCTGTTTTTT
TRBV5-1	.	.	TRBJ1-1	CASRSDPNTEAFF	TGCGCCAGCAGGTCCGACCCGAACACTGAAGCTTTCTTT
TRBV9	.	.	TRBJ1-1	CASSVSAGTEAFF	TGTGCCAGCAGCGTGTCAGCCGGCACTGAAGCTTTCTTT
TRBV25-1	.	.	TRBJ1-4	CASSDGELVNEKLFF	TGTGCCAGCAGTGACGGGGAACTCGTAAATGAAAAACTGTTTTTT
TRBV18	.	.	TRBJ1-5	CASSQGTPSNQPQHF	TGTGCCAGCTCACAGGGGACTCCCAGCAATCAGCCCCAGCATTTT
TRBV9	.	.	TRBJ2-1	CASSVGRYNEQFF	TGTGCCAGCAGCGTAGGTAGATACAATGAGCAGTTCTTC
TRBV2	TRBD1	.	TRBJ2-7	CASIGDSYEQYF	TGTGCCAGCATTGGGGACAGCTACGAGCAGTACTTC
TRBV12-5	.	.	TRBJ2-7	CASGFYGISYEQYF	TGTGCTAGTGGTTTCTATGGGATCTCCTACGAGCAGTACTTC
TRBV7-9	.	.	TRBJ2-1	CASSPGGSSYNEQFF	TGTGCCAGCAGCCCCGGGGGAAGCTCCTACAATGAGCAGTTCTTC
TRBV11-3	.	.	TRBJ1-1	CASSLRVNTEAFF	TGTGCCAGCAGCTTGAGGGTAAACACTGAAGCTTTCTTT
TRBV11-2	.	.	TRBJ1-2	CASSLGGFGYGYTF	TGTGCCAGCAGCTTAGGGGGGTTCGGCTATGGCTACACCTTC
TRBV5-1	.	.	TRBJ2-2	CASSQGRNRQNTGELFF	TGCGCCAGCAGCCAAGGTCGGAACCGACAGAACACCGGGGAGCTGTTTTTT
TRBV5-6	TRBD1	.	TRBJ1-2	CASSYQTGTDTYGYTF	TGTGCCAGCAGTTACCAAACCGGGACAGACACCTATGGCTACACCTTC
TRBV6-1	TRBD1	.	TRBJ1-1	CASSEGGTGLLAEAFF	TGTGCCAGCAGTGAAGGGGGGACAGGCCTTTTGGCTGAAGCTTTCTTT
TRBV10-3	.	.	TRBJ1-6	CAISERTVYNSPLHF	TGTGCCATCAGTGAAAGGACAGTCTATAATTCACCCCTCCACTTT
TRBV25-1	.	.	TRBJ2-3	CASSEAGADTQYF	TGTGCCAGCAGTGAGGCGGGTGCAGATACGCAGTATTTT
TRBV7-9	.	.	TRBJ1-2	CASSHRDPLSGYTF	TGTGCCAGCAGTCATCGTGACCCTCTCTCTGGCTACACCTTC
TRBV5-6	TRBD2	few	TRBJ2-3	CASSKTSGGGGTDTQYF	TGTGCCAGCAGCAAAACTAGCGGGGGTGGAGGCACAGATACGCAGTATTTT
TRBV4-1	.	.	TRBJ2-2	CASSQDRGNPGELFF	TGCGCCAGCAGCCAAGATAGGGGTAATCCCGGGGAGCTGTTTTTT
TRBV19	TRBD1	.	TRBJ2-7	CASSIGGTGVSEQYF	TGTGCCAGTAGTATAGGGGGGACAGGGGTCTCCGAGCAGTACTTC
TRBV6-1	.	once	TRBJ1-1	CASSEGGATGEAFF	TGTGCCAGCAGTGAAGGAGGTGCGACTGGGGAAGCTTTCTTT
TRBV4-1	TRBD1	.	TRBJ2-7	CASSHRDSSYEQYF	TGCGCCAGCAGCCACCGGGACAGCTCCTACGAGCAGTACTTC
TRBV12-5	.	.	TRBJ2-7	CASGFTAETTYEQYF	TGTGCTAGTGGTTTCACGGCAGAAACCACCTACGAGCAGTACTTC
TRBV5-1	.	.	TRBJ1-1	CASSGQNTEAFF	TGCGCCAGCAGCGGACAGAACACTGAAGCTTTCTTT
TRBV5-5	.	.	TRBJ2-7	CASSFSNTYEQYF	TGTGCCAGCAGCTTTAGCAACACCTACGAGCAGTACTTC
TRBV15	TRBD2	.	TRBJ2-3	CATSALAGSTDTQYF	TGTGCCACCAGCGCCCTAGCGGGGAGCACAGATACGCAGTATTTT
TRBV11-2	.	.	TRBJ2-1	CASSPSGRNEQFF	TGTGCCAGCAGCCCCTCTGGGCGCAATGAGCAGTTCTTC
TRBV9	.	.	TRBJ2-7	CASRWLDPPYF	TGTGCCAGCCGCTGGCTGGACCCGCCGTACTTC